The clone carrying this T cell receptor beta chain is medium-sized (0.01 to 0.1%) within its sample. The antigen is not known. Here immunoSEQ multiplex PCR was the method, and the copy in TCRdb shows in-frame clones only, minus some. The sample lists 25,000 to 35,000 clones, about 80% seen once, with around 15% in the top ten. V was clipped by 0 bases and J by 4 bases, with 11 bases between them. This CDR3 has 15 residues. Germline CDR1 reads SGHKS; CDR2 reads YYEKEE (reference sequence). Specified time point: cycle 4 day 1 (C4D1), after 6 weeks of nivolumab. Every single patient, without exception, relapsed after autologous stem cell transplantation, and brentuximab vedotin exposure varied. The data belong to a study of PD-1 blockade in classical Hodgkin lymphoma. Study-wide results and limits: Healthy donors reportedly exceeded newly diagnosed patients in baseline TCR diversity. Why the repertoires differ is still unclear, perhaps disease activity or prior therapy.

The sequence was obtained from a human donor with classical Hodgkin lymphoma. This rearrangement joins TRBV5-5 to TRBJ2-1, with D perhaps TRBD1 or TRBD2 (6 bases each). The sequencing used peripheral blood mononuclear cells (PBMCs), collected before the fourth cycle of nivolumab. CDR3 in amino acids: CASSLVQGRYNEQFF. The DNA for the CDR3 is TGTGCCAGCAGCTTGGTTCAGGGGAGGTACAATGAGCAGTTCTTC.